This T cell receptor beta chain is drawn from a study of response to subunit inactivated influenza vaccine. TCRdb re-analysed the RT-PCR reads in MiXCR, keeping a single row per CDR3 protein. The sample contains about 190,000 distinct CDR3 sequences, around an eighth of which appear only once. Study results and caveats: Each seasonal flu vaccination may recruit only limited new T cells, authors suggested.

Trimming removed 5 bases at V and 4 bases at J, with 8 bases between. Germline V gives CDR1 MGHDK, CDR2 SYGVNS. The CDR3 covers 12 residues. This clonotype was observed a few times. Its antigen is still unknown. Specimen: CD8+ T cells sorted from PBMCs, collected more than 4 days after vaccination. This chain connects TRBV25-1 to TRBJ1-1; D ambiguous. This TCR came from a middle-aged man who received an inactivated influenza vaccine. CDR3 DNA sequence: TGTGCCAGCAGTCACCGGACCACTGAAGCTTTCTTT. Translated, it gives CASSHRTTEAFF.